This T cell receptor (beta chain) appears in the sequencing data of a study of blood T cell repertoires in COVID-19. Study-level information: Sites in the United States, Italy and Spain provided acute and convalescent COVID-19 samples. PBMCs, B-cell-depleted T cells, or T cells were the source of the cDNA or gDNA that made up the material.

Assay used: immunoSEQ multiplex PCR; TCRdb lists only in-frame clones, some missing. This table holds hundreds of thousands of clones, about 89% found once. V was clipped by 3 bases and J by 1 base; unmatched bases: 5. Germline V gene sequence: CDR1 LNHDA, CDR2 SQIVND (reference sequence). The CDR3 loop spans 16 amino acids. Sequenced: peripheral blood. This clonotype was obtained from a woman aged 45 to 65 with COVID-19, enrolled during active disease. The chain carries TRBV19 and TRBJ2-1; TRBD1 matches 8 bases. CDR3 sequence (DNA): TGTGCCAGTAGTATTGGACAGGGCAGGTCCTACAATGAGCAGTTCTTC. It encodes CASSIGQGRSYNEQFF.